Below, one T cell receptor (beta chain) is given with its context. CDR1 is DFQATT, CDR2 SNEGSKA, per germline (reference sequence). The CDR3 runs to 12 residues. V shed 8 bases and J shed 3 bases, with 13 bases lying between them. The record originates from a study of identical twins. TCRdb re-derived calls from the 5' RACE reads in MiXCR, one entry per CDR3 protein. There are 470,000 or so distinct CDR3 sequences in the sample; 20% to 30% occur only once, and about 2.7% lies in the top ten. The sample was also reused in another study, on T cells expressing NK-cell markers.

The source of this sequence is a young woman in good health. The chain has TRBV20-1 and TRBJ2-5, with D tentatively TRBD1 or TRBD2 (6 bases each). Sequencing was carried out using CD4+ T cells sorted from blood. In DNA, the CDR3 is TGCAGTTACGTTAGGGGGGAAGAGACCCAGTACTTC. Its protein product is CSYVRGEETQYF.